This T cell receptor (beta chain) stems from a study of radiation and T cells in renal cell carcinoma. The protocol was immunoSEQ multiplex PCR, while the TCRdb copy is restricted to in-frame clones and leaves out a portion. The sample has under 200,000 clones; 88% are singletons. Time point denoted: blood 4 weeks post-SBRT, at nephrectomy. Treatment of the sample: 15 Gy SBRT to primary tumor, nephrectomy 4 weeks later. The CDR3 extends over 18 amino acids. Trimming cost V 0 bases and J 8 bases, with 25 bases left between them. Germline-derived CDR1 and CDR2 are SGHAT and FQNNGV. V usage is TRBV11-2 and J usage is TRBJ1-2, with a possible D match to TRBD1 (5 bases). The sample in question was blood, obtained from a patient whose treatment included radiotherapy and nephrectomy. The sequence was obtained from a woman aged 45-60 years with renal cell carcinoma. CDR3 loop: CASSLEPTGPHLREGYTF. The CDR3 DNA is TGTGCCAGCAGCTTAGAACCAACAGGTCCCCATCTTCGGGAGGGCTACACCTTC.